Following are 27 T cell receptor beta chains from one sample sequenced in a study of cytomegalovirus exposure and HLA in healthy donors. The study ran its PCR with 60 Vbeta and 13 Jbeta primers. Libraries were prepared by immunoSEQ multiplex PCR; TCRdb keeps only in-frame clonotypes and omits some of them. The data show about 140,000 clones, nearly 80% seen once. Sequencing input: PBMCs. Receptor source: a man aged 25 to 40 in good health and CMV-seronegative.

The gene calls are TRBV2 and TRBJ1-2, with 7 bases matching TRBD1. V shed 4 bases and J 8 bases; nucleotides not matched to a gene: 10. CDR3 length equals 14 residues. Germline values: CDR1 SNHLY, CDR2 FYNNEI. DNA for the CDR3: TGTGCCAGCAGTGTCGGACAGGCTGGATTCGGCTACACCTTC. Amino acid sequence: CASSVGQAGFGYTF. Full variable domain (missing parts from reference TRBV2 and TRBJ1-2): EPEVTQTPSHQVTQMGQEVILRCVPISNHLYFYWYRQILGQKVEFLVSFYNNEISEKSEIFDDQFSVERPDGSNFTLKIRSTKLEDSAMYFCASSVGQAGFGYTFGSGTRLTVV.

The chain carries TRBV6-5 and TRBJ2-7; 8 nucleotides agree with TRBD1. The CDR3 has 16 amino acids. V shed 0 bases, J shed 6 bases, and the junction held 10 bases outside the gene matches. Per germline, CDR1 MNHEY and CDR2 SVGAGI. The CDR3: CASSYSINGQGGEQYF. DNA for the CDR3: TGTGCCAGCAGTTACTCGATTAATGGACAGGGAGGCGAGCAGTACTTC.

This chain joins TRBV20-1 and TRBJ2-7; no firm D call. CDR1 and CDR2 from the germline V gene are DFQATT and SNEGSKA (reference sequence). The V end was cut by 5 bases, the J end by 2 bases, with 7 bases between. This CDR3 comprises 11 residues. The CDR3 region has the DNA TGCAGTGCTGGCCACACCTACGAGCAGTACTTC. Protein: CSAGHTYEQYF.

V is TRBV19 and J is TRBJ2-3, with D perhaps matching TRBD1 (6 bases). CDR1 and CDR2 from the germline V gene are LNHDA and SQIVND (reference sequence). This CDR3 contains 14 residues. The germline V and J ends were trimmed by 2 bases and 5 bases, with 11 bases remaining between them. The CDR3 coding sequence is TGTGCCAGTAGTATAACAGGGAAGAGAGATACGCAGTATTTT. Protein sequence: CASSITGKRDTQYF.

V is TRBV2 and J is TRBJ2-1; D ambiguous. The CDR3 contains 14 residues. V was shortened by 5 bases and J by 0 bases, with 8 bases between the two germline ends. Per the germline V gene, CDR1 is SNHLY and CDR2 is FYNNEI. CDR3 amino acids: CASSRTSSYNEQFF. The CDR3 DNA reads as TGTGCCAGCAGTCGTACAAGCTCCTACAATGAGCAGTTCTTC.

The gene calls are TRBV13 and TRBJ1-4; TRBD1 is a possible D gene (5 bases). The CDR3 contains 16 residues. Germline V CDR1 and CDR2: PRHDT, FYEKMQ (reference sequence). V was trimmed by 8 bases and J by 0 bases, leaving 16 bases between them. The CDR3 bases are TGTGCCAGCTCACTAAAACGGGGGGCAACTAATGAAAAACTGTTTTTT. Its protein is CASSLKRGATNEKLFF.

DNA for the CDR3: TGCAGTGCTAGAGCAGGTCAGCCCCAGCATTTT. It specifies CSARAGQPQHF. The V call is TRBV20-1, the J call TRBJ1-5; no definite D call. Trimming left V 1 base short and J 6 bases short, with 4 bases between. This CDR3 spans 11 amino acids. Germline loops: CDR1 DFQATT, CDR2 SNEGSKA (reference sequence).

CDR3 sequence reads: CASSVVRADTQYF. As DNA, the CDR3 is TGTGCCAGCAGTGTGGTCCGGGCAGATACGCAGTATTTT. This chain uses TRBV2 with TRBJ2-3; D unresolved. Trimming took 4 bases from V and 4 from J, leaving 9 bases between them. Germline V gene lookup returns CDR1 SNHLY and CDR2 FYNNEI. The CDR3 length is 13 residues.

The genes are TRBV5-1 and TRBJ2-7; the match to TRBD2 covers 11 bases. Germline CDR1 reads SGHRS; CDR2 reads YFSETQ. CDR3 length: 18 residues. Trimming removed 0 bases from V and 4 bases from J; junction bases left unmatched: 12. The DNA for the CDR3 is TGCGCCAGCAGCTTGGGCCCTCGGGGGACTAGCGGACAATACGAGCAGTACTTC. The encoded protein is CASSLGPRGTSGQYEQYF.

This clone was observed once. The rearrangement joins TRBV9 to TRBJ2-7, with D possibly being TRBD2 (5 bases). Trimming left V 5 bases short and J 6 bases short, with 18 bases between. The germline CDR1 and CDR2 sequences are SGDLS and YYNGEE. The CDR3 contains 14 residues. The chain's CDR3 is CASSLGSGESEQYF. CDR3 coding DNA: TGTGCCAGCAGTTTAGGGAGCGGAGAAAGCGAGCAGTACTTC.

J is TRBJ2-3 and V is TRBV5-4; D is uncertain. The CDR3 is made up of 13 amino acids. Trimming left V 5 bases short and J 3 bases short, with 10 bases between. The germline V gene has CDR1 SGHNT and CDR2 YYREEE (reference sequence). The CDR3 DNA is TGTGCCAGCAGTTCTACCCGGACAGATACGCAGTATTTT. This codes for CASSSTRTDTQYF.

This chain joins TRBV5-1 and TRBJ1-3; a weak D match, TRBD1 (6 bases). From germline, CDR1 is SGHRS and CDR2 YFSETQ. V lost 2 bases to trimming and J lost 1 base, with 16 bases between them. CDR3 length: 17 residues. CDR3 in DNA: TGCGCCAGCAGCTTAGCCCCGAGACAGGTATCTGGAAACACCATATATTTT. Amino acids: CASSLAPRQVSGNTIYF.

This clone turned up a few times. This rearrangement joins TRBV19 to TRBJ2-1; TRBD2 is a possible D gene (6 bases). V gave up 6 bases and J gave up 9 bases, with 12 bases separating them. Germline loops: CDR1 LNHDA, CDR2 SQIVND (reference sequence). The CDR3 runs 12 residues. The CDR3 region has the DNA TGTGCCAGTAGATTCGGGAGTGGTGAGCAGTTCTTC. It encodes CASRFGSGEQFF.

This clone was seen a few times. V is TRBV5-6 and J is TRBJ1-1; no definite D call. This CDR3 contains 13 residues. Germline V gene sequence: CDR1 SGHDT, CDR2 YYEEEE. Deletions cut 0 bases from V and 8 bases from J, with 11 bases between. CDR3 in DNA: TGTGCCAGCAGCTTGGCAGGCGGAGGGGAAGCTTTCTTT. This gives the protein CASSLAGGGEAFF.

This clone appeared a few times. V gene TRBV30 combines with J gene TRBJ1-4; D is uncertain. Germline V CDR1 and CDR2: GTSNPN, SVGIG (reference sequence). V gave up 0 bases and J gave up 5 bases, with 4 bases separating them. This CDR3 is 12 amino acids long. Here the CDR3 reads CAWSVANEKLFF. In DNA, the CDR3 is TGTGCCTGGAGTGTAGCGAATGAAAAACTGTTTTTT. The entire variable domain, with the rest obtained from reference TRBV30 and TRBJ1-4, is as follows: SQTIHQWPATLVQPVGSPLSLECTVEGTSNPNLYWYRQAAGRGLQLLFYSVGIGQISSEVPQNLSASRPQDRQFILSSKKLLLSDSGFYLCAWSVANEKLFFGSGTQLSVL.

The V call is TRBV9, the J call TRBJ2-2, with 7 bases identical to TRBD1. Germline CDR1 reads SGDLS; CDR2 reads YYNGEE. The V gene end was trimmed by 5 bases and the J gene end by 2 bases; junction bases not matched to a gene: 9. This CDR3 is 16 amino acids long. DNA of the CDR3: TGTGCCAGCAGTGACCCCCGACAGGGAAACACCGGGGAGCTGTTTTTT. This translates into CASSDPRQGNTGELFF.

The rearrangement links TRBV2 to TRBJ1-1; D gene unclear. The ends were cut back, 7 bases at V and 0 bases at J, with 9 bases in the middle. Germline V gene lookup returns CDR1 SNHLY and CDR2 FYNNEI. The CDR3 is made up of 13 amino acids. The CDR3 protein is CASTAILNTEAFF. The CDR3 region has the DNA TGTGCCAGCACCGCTATATTGAACACTGAAGCTTTCTTT.

Only a few counts were recorded for this clone. The chain is built from TRBV28 and TRBJ2-7; D ambiguous. The CDR3 has 13 residues. Germline V gene data show CDR1 as MDHEN and CDR2 as SYDVKM. The V and J ends lost 4 bases and 1 base respectively, with 8 bases between them. The CDR3 bases are TGTGCCAGCAGTTCCCTGCGGTCCTACGAGCAGTACTTC. Translating it yields CASSSLRSYEQYF.

The chain uses TRBV18 and TRBJ2-1; D possibly corresponds to TRBD1 (6 bases). Trimming stripped 6 bases from V and 7 bases from J, with 13 bases between. Germline V gene lookup returns CDR1 KGHSH and CDR2 LQKENI. This CDR3 has 13 residues. CDR3 protein: CASSLTGSNEQFF. In DNA, the CDR3 is TGTGCCAGCTCCCTGACAGGTTCGAATGAGCAGTTCTTC.

The chain couples TRBV30 to TRBJ1-1; D is perhaps TRBD1 (5 bases). The CDR3 runs 13 residues. V was pared by 4 bases and J by 3 bases, with 12 bases between. Germline loops: CDR1 GTSNPN, CDR2 SVGIG (reference sequence). The CDR3 nucleotides are TGTGCCTGGACAAAGGGGTCCGACACTGAAGCTTTCTTT. Residues: CAWTKGSDTEAFF.

With respect to this clone: At one end the junction does not follow the germline gene, possibly because of a read error. The J gene is TRBJ2-5, the V gene TRBV9, with D possibly being TRBD2 (7 bases). CDR3 length: 16 amino acids. Germline V lookup: CDR1 SGDLS, CDR2 YYNGEE. In nucleotides, the CDR3 is TGTGCCAGCGGCGTAGGGGGAGGGATCCACCGGGAGACCCAGTACTTC. It codes for CASGVGGGIHRETQYF.

The V and J genes are TRBV18 and TRBJ1-3; the D gene is possibly TRBD1 (5 bases). Trimming removed 6 bases at V and 0 bases at J, with 15 bases between. CDR3 length: 16 amino acids. The germline gives CDR1 KGHSH, CDR2 LQKENI. CDR3 DNA sequence: TGTGCCAGCTCTCCTCTCAGGGAAACCTCTGGAAACACCATATATTTT. It is translated as CASSPLRETSGNTIYF.

This clone occurred once. The J gene is TRBJ1-2, the V gene TRBV18; possibly TRBD1 for D (6 bases). CDR3 length: 15 amino acids. The V end was cut by 1 base, the J end by 6 bases, with 15 bases between. Germline CDR1 and CDR2: KGHSH and LQKENI. This chain's CDR3 is CASSPQQGYGNGYTF. For the CDR3, the DNA is TGTGCCAGCTCACCACAACAGGGATACGGGAATGGCTACACCTTC.

The chain combines TRBV5-4 with TRBJ2-3; maybe TRBD2 (6 bases). V dropped 3 bases and J dropped 2 bases, with 22 bases sitting between them. Germline values: CDR1 SGHNT, CDR2 YYREEE (reference sequence). The CDR3 loop spans 18 amino acids. In nucleotides, the CDR3 is TGTGCCAGCAGCTGGACCCTAGCCAGCGGGTCCCCCACAGATACGCAGTATTTT. Amino acid sequence: CASSWTLASGSPTDTQYF.

The chain carries TRBV28 and TRBJ1-4, with TRBD1 matching 9 bases. The J segment lost 7 bases and the V segment lost 8 bases, leaving 11 bases of the junction unmatched. Germline lookup yields CDR1 MDHEN and CDR2 SYDVKM. CDR3 length: 15 amino acids. DNA for the CDR3: TGTGCCAGCGGAAACGGGGGACAGGGAGGTGAAAAACTGTTTTTT. Translation: CASGNGGQGGEKLFF.

The J gene is TRBJ2-1, the V gene TRBV27; 8 bases line up with TRBD1. CDR3 length: 13 amino acids. Trimming took 0 bases from V and 8 from J; bases not matched to a gene: 0. Germline-derived CDR1 and CDR2 are MNHEY and SMNVEV (reference sequence). The CDR3: CASSLSQGDEQFF. The DNA for the CDR3 is TGTGCCAGCAGTTTATCACAGGGGGATGAGCAGTTCTTC.

V usage is TRBV5-1 and J usage is TRBJ2-2, with TRBD2 matching 7 bases. Germline V gene lookup returns CDR1 SGHRS and CDR2 YFSETQ. The CDR3 has 15 amino acids. Trimming took 4 bases from V and 6 from J; bases not matched to a gene: 9. The CDR3 protein is CASSGLDSVSGELFF. DNA of the CDR3: TGCGCCAGCAGCGGACTAGACTCCGTGTCCGGGGAGCTGTTTTTT.